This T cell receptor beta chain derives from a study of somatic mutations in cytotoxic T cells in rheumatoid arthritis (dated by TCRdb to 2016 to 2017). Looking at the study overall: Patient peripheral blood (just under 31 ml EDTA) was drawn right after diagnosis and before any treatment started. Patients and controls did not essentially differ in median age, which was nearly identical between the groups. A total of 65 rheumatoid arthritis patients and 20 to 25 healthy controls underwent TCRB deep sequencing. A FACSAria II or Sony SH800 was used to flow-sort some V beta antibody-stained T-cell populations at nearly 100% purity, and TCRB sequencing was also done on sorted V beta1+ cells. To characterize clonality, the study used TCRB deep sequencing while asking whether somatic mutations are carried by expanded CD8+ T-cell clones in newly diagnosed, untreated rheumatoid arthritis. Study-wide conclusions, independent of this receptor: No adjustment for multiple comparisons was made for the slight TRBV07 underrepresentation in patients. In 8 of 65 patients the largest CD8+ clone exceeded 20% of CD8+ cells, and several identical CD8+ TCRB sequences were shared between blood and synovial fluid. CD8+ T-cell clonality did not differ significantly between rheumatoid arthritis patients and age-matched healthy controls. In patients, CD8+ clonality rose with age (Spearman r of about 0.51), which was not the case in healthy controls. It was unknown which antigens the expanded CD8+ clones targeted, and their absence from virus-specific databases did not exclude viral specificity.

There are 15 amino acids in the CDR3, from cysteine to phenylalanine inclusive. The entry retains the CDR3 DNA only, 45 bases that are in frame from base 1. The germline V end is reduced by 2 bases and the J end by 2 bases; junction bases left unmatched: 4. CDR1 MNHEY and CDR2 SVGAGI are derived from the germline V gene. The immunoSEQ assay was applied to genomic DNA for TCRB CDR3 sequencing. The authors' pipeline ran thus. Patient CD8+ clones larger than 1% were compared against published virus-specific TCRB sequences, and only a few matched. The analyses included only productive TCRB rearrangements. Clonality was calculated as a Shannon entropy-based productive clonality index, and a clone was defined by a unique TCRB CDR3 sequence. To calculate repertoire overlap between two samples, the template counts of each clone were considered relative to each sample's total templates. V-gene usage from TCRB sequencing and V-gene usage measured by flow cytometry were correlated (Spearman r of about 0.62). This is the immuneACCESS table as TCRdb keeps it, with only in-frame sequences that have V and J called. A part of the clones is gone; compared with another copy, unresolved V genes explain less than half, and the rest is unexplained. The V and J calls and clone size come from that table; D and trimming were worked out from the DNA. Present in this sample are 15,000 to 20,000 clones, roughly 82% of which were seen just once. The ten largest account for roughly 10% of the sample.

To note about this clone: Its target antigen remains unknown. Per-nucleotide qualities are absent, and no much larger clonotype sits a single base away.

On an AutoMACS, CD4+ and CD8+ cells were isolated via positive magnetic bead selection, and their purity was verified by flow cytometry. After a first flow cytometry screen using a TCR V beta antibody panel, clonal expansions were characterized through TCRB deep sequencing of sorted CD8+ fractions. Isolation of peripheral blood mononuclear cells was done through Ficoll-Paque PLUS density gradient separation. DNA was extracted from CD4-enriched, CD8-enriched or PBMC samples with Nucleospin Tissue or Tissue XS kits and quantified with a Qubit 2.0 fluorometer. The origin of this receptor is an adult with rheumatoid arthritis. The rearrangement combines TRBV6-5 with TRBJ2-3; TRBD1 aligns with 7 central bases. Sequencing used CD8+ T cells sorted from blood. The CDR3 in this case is CASSYRDRNTDTQYF. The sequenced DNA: TGTGCCAGCAGTTACCGGGACAGAAACACAGATACGCAGTATTTT.